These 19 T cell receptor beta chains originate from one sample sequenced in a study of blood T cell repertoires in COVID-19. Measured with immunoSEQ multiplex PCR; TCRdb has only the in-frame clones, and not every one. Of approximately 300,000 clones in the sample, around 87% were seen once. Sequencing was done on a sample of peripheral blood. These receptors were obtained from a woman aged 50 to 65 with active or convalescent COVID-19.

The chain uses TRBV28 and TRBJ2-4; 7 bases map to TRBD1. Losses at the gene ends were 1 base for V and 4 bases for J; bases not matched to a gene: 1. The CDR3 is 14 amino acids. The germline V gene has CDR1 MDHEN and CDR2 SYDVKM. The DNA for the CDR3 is TGTGCCAGCAGTTTATTACAGGGGAAAAACATTCAGTACTTC. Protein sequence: CASSLLQGKNIQYF.

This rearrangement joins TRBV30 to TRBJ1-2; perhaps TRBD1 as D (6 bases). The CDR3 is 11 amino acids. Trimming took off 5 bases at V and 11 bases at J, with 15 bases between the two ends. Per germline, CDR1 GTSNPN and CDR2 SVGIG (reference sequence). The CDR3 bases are TGTGCCTGGGGTACCGGACAGCTTTACACCTTC. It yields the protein CAWGTGQLYTF.

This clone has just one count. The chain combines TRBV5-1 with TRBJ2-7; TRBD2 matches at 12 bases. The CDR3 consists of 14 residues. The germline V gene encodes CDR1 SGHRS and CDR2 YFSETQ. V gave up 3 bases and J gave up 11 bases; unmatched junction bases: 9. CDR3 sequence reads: CASSSMTSGGRKYF. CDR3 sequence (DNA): TGCGCCAGCAGCTCGATGACTAGCGGGGGAAGAAAGTACTTC.

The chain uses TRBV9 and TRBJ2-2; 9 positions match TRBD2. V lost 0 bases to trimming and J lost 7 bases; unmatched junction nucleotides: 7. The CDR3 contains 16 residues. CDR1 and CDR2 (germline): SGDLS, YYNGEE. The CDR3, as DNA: TGTGCCAGCAGCGTAGCCGCGGGGGGGCATGGCGGGGAGCTGTTTTTT. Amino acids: CASSVAAGGHGGELFF.

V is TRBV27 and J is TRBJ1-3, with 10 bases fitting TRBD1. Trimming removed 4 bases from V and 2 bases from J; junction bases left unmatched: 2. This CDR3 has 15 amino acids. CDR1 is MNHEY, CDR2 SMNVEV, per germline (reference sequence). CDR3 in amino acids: CASSSGTGAGNTIYF. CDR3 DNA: TGTGCCAGCAGTTCCGGGACAGGGGCTGGAAACACCATATATTTT.

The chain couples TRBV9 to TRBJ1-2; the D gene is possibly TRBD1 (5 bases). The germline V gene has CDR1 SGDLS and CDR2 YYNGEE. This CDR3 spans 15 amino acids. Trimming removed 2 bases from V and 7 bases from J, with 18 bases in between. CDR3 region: CASSVHLGTPGGYTF. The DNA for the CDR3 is TGTGCCAGCAGCGTGCACCTCGGGACTCCGGGTGGCTACACCTTC.

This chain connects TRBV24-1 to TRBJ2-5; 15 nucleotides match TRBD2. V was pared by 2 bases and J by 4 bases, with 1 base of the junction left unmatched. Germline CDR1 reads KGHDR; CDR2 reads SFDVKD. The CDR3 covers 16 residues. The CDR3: CATSDSGLAGGETQYF. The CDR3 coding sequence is TGTGCCACCAGTGATTCGGGACTAGCGGGGGGAGAGACCCAGTACTTC.

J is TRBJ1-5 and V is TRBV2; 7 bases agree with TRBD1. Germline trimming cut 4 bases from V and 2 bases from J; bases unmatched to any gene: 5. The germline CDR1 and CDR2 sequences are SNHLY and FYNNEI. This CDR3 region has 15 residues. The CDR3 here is CASSATGTGNQPQHF. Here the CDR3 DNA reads TGTGCCAGCAGTGCAACGGGGACAGGCAATCAGCCCCAGCATTTT.

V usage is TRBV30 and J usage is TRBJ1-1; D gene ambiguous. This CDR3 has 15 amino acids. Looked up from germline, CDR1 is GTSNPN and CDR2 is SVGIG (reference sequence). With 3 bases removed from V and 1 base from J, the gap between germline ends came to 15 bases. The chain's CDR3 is CAWSGQWAGNTEAFF. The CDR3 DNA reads TGTGCCTGGAGCGGGCAGTGGGCGGGGAACACTGAAGCTTTCTTT.

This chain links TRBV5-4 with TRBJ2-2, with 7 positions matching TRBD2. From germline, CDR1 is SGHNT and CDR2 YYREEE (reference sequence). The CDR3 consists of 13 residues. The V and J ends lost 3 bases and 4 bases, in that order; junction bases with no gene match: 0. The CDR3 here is CASSWGGTGELFF. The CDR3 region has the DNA TGTGCCAGCAGCTGGGGGGGCACCGGGGAGCTGTTTTTT.

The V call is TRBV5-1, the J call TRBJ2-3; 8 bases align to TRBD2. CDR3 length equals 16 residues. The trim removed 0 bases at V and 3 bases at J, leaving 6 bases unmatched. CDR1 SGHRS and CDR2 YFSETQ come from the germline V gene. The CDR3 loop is CASSLAGSGSTDTQYF. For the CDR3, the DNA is TGCGCCAGCAGCTTGGCCGGAAGCGGGAGTACAGATACGCAGTATTTT.

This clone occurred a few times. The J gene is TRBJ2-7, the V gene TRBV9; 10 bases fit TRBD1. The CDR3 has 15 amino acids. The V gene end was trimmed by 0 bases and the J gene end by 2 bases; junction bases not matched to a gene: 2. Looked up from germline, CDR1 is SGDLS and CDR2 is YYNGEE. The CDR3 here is CASSVGGTGAYEQYF. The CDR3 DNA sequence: TGTGCCAGCAGCGTAGGAGGGACAGGGGCCTACGAGCAGTACTTC.

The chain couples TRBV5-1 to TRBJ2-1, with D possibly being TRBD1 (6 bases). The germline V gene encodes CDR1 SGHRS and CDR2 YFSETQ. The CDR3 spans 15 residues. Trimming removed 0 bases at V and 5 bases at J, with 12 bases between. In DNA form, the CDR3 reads TGCGCCAGCAGCTTGGAGCGGACAGCTAACAATGAGCAGTTCTTC. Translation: CASSLERTANNEQFF.

CDR3 protein: CASSRRQESPLHF. CDR3 sequence (DNA): TGTGCCAGCAGTCGTCGACAGGAGTCACCCCTCCACTTT. The chain links TRBV7-2 to TRBJ1-6; TRBD1 might be the D (6 bases). The CDR3 covers 13 residues. Between the trimmed V and J ends, which lost 6 bases and 10 bases, there was a span of 13 bases. CDR1 and CDR2 (germline): SGHTA, FQGNSA.

The CDR3 coding sequence is TGTGCCAGCAGTTCCTTCCCAGGGTCGTACACTGAAGCTTTCTTT. It translates to CASSSFPGSYTEAFF. The rearrangement uses TRBV27 and TRBJ1-1; possibly TRBD1 for D (5 bases). Germline V gives CDR1 MNHEY, CDR2 SMNVEV (reference sequence). Trimming removed 4 bases from V and 3 bases from J, with 15 bases in between. CDR3 length equals 15 residues.

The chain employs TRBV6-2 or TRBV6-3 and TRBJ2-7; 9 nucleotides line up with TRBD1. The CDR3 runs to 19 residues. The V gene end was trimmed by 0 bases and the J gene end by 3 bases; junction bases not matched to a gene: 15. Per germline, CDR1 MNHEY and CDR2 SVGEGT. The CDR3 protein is CASSYSYIRTGTGSYEQYF. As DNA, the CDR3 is TGTGCCAGCAGTTACTCCTACATCAGGACCGGGACAGGGAGCTACGAGCAGTACTTC.

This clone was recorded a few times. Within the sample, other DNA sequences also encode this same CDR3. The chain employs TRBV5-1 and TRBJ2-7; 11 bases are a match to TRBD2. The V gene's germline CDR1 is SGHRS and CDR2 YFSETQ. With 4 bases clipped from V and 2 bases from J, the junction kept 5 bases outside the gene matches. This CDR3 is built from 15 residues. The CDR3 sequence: CASSPRLAGPYEQYF. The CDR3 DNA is TGCGCCAGCAGCCCACGACTAGCGGGACCCTACGAGCAGTACTTC.

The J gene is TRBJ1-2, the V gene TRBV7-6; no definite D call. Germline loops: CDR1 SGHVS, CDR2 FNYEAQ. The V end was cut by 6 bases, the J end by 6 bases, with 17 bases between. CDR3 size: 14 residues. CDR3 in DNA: TGTGCCAGCAGACCCTTGGCGACAATCGATGGCTACACCTTC. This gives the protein CASRPLATIDGYTF. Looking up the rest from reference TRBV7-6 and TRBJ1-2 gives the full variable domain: GAGVSQSPRYKVTKRGQDVALRCDPISGHVSLYWYRQALGQGPEFLTYFNYEAQQDKSGLPNDRFSAERPEGSISTLTIQRTEQRDSAMYRCASRPLATIDGYTFGSGTRLTVV.

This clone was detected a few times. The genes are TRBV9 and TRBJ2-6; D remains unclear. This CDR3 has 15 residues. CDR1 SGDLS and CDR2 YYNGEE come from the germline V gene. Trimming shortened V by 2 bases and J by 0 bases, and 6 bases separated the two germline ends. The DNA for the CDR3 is TGTGCCAGCAGCGTGGGCCGCTCTGGGGCCAACGTCCTGACTTTC. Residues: CASSVGRSGANVLTF.